This TCR beta chain came from a study of tumor-infiltrating lymphocytes in primary liver carcinoma. Concerning this clonotype itself: One junction end does not reproduce the germline sequence, and a read error may be involved.

A constant-region primer served to make TCR beta cDNA from about 490 ng total RNA. Libraries of TCR beta came from three nested multiplex PCR rounds with slightly modified ARM-PCR. TCRdb used MiXCR to reprocess the multiplex PCR reads, holding one entry per CDR3 protein. This repertoire shows 300,000 to 400,000 distinct CDR3 sequences, roughly 61% found once; its top ten account for about 6.1%. Unsorted whole blood supplied the blood RNA, and germline DNA was isolated too. The TCR sequence derives from a man in his forties or fifties with primary liver carcinoma and hepatitis B virus infection. Sequenced: peripheral blood.

CDR3 nucleotides: TGTGCCATCAGTGAGGAGGACGATCAGCTCCAGGATTTT. Residues: CAISEEDDQLQDF. This rearrangement joins TRBV10-3 to TRBJ1-5; D not resolved. The CDR3 sequence is 13 residues long. Germline-derived CDR1 and CDR2 are ENHRY and SYGVKD.